Listed here are 27 T cell receptor beta chains from one sample, sequenced in a study of T cells in Graves' hyperthyroidism and ophthalmopathy. TCR beta CDR3 regions were amplified from RNA transcripts. Carried out on the TCR CDR3, a first-round RT-PCR used the HTBI primer set. TCRdb re-called the multiplex PCR reads with MiXCR, one entry per CDR3 protein. The table includes roughly 650,000 distinct CDR3 sequences, about a sixth detected once. Sequencing was carried out using blood. Source of these receptors: a middle-aged woman with Graves' ophthalmopathy.

This chain joins TRBV5-1 and TRBJ1-2; no reliable D call. This CDR3 has 12 residues. Per the germline V gene, CDR1 is SGHRS and CDR2 is YFSETQ. Trimming stripped 5 bases from V and 4 bases from J, with 9 bases between. CDR3 in amino acids: CASRADFYGYTF. CDR3 bases: TGCGCCAGCAGGGCAGATTTCTATGGCTACACCTTC.

There are many counts of this clonotype. The V and J genes are TRBV2 and TRBJ2-1; 9 positions agree with TRBD1. J was trimmed by 7 bases and V by 0 bases; bases with no gene match: 4. CDR1 is SNHLY, CDR2 FYNNEI, per germline. The CDR3 runs to 15 residues. The CDR3 bases are TGTGCCAGCAGTGAAGCGCGCGGGACAGGGAATGAGCAGTTCTTC. Translating gives CASSEARGTGNEQFF. The complete variable domain, with remaining parts taken from reference TRBV2 and TRBJ2-1, reads EPEVTQTPSHQVTQMGQEVILRCVPISNHLYFYWYRQILGQKVEFLVSFYNNEISEKSEIFDDQFSVERPDGSNFTLKIRSTKLEDSAMYFCASSEARGTGNEQFFGPGTRLTVL.

There are many counts of this clonotype. The chain uses TRBV10-3 and TRBJ2-1; 9 bases match TRBD2. Per the germline V gene, CDR1 is ENHRY and CDR2 is SYGVKD. The CDR3 runs 17 residues. V shed 6 bases, J shed 5 bases, and the junction held 14 bases outside the gene matches. The chain's CDR3 is CAISRPGWREGHNEQFF. In DNA form, the CDR3 reads TGTGCCATCAGCCGCCCTGGTTGGCGGGAGGGCCACAATGAGCAGTTCTTC.

This clonotype was recorded a few times. The J gene is TRBJ2-3, the V gene TRBV6-1; D assignment may be TRBD1 or TRBD2 (5 bases each). Trimming shortened V by 0 bases and J by 3 bases, and 10 bases separated the two germline ends. This CDR3 has 15 residues. Germline values: CDR1 MNHNS, CDR2 SASEGT. The CDR3 nucleotides are TGTGCCAGCAGTGAAGCATTTTGGGGGACAGATACGCAGTATTTT. Translation gives CASSEAFWGTDTQYF.

Ten or more counts support this clonotype. The chain has TRBV6-6 and TRBJ1-1; D is possibly TRBD1 (6 bases). Trimming cost V 0 bases and J 0 bases, with 14 bases left between them. Germline V CDR1 and CDR2: MNHNY, SVGAGI (reference sequence). The CDR3 is 17 residues long. CDR3 protein: CASSYSVTGPMNTEAFF. CDR3 DNA sequence: TGTGCCAGCAGTTACTCGGTGACAGGACCCATGAACACTGAAGCTTTCTTT.

Points on this clonotype: It may be a read error: a sequence one base away is much more abundant. The rearrangement links TRBV28 to TRBJ2-7; 10 bases map to TRBD2. Per germline, CDR1 MDHEN and CDR2 SYDVKM. Losses at the gene ends were 1 base for V and 5 bases for J; bases not matched to a gene: 14. This CDR3 region has 18 residues. This CDR3 is CASSLYQPAGGPHNEQYF. The CDR3 nucleotides are TGTGCCAGCAGTTTATACCAACCAGCGGGAGGGCCTCACAACGAGCAGTACTTC.

In this sample, this clonotype turned up a few times. A clone one base away is much larger, so this may be a read error. V and J are TRBV6-5 and TRBJ2-7, with 7 bases that match TRBD1. The CDR3 runs to 14 residues. J lost 0 bases, V lost 2 bases, and 1 base had no gene match. Germline CDR1 is MNHEY and CDR2 is SVGAGI. Written as DNA, the CDR3 is TGTGCCAGCAGTTACGGGGACAGCTCCTACGAGCAGTACTTC. Residues: CASSYGDSSYEQYF.

The chain carries TRBV6-6 and TRBJ2-2; tentative D call: TRBD1 (6 bases). The length of the CDR3 is 15 residues. CDR1 MNHNY and CDR2 SVGAGI come from the germline V gene (reference sequence). With 2 bases removed from V and 2 bases from J, the gap between germline ends came to 9 bases. CDR3 protein: CASSYRGHNTGELFF. CDR3 DNA sequence: TGTGCCAGCAGTTACCGGGGACATAACACCGGGGAGCTGTTTTTT.

This clonotype showed up many times. The rearrangement uses TRBV11-1 and TRBJ2-1; 10 bases align to TRBD1. Looked up from germline, CDR1 is SGHAT and CDR2 is FQDESV (reference sequence). The CDR3 has 16 residues. J was trimmed by 7 bases and V by 2 bases; bases with no gene match: 8. CDR3 protein: CASSLSDRGRENEQFF. CDR3 in DNA: TGTGCCAGCAGCTTATCTGACAGGGGGCGGGAAAATGAGCAGTTCTTC. Based on the CDR3 plus reference TRBV11-1 and TRBJ2-1, the full variable domain is EAEVAQSPRYKITEKSQAVAFWCDPISGHATLYWYRQILGQGPELLVQFQDESVVDDSQLPKDRFSAERLKGVDSTLKIQPAELGDSAMYLCASSLSDRGRENEQFFGPGTRLTVL.

The rearrangement uses TRBV6-2 or TRBV6-3 and TRBJ2-5; 9 bases agree with TRBD2. The CDR3 covers 14 residues. Losses at the gene ends were 2 bases for V and 5 bases for J; bases not matched to a gene: 3. Germline CDR1 is MNHEY and CDR2 is SVGEGT. CDR3 sequence (DNA): TGTGCCAGCAGTTACGGGACTAGCTCGGAGACCCAGTACTTC. This encodes CASSYGTSSETQYF.

There are a few counts of this clonotype. The chain joins TRBV28 to TRBJ2-7; 7 bases agree with TRBD2. This CDR3 is built from 15 residues. The ends lost 3 bases at V and 4 bases at J; junction bases unmatched: 9. Germline V gene sequence: CDR1 MDHEN, CDR2 SYDVKM. The CDR3 bases are TGTGCCAGCAGTTTGGATGGAGCGGGATTGTACGAGCAGTACTTC. This gives the protein CASSLDGAGLYEQYF.

This clonotype was seen many times. This chain uses TRBV7-3 with TRBJ2-3; D is perhaps TRBD2 (5 bases). V lost 0 bases and J 7 bases, leaving 11 bases between the germline ends. CDR3 length: 14 amino acids. The V gene's germline CDR1 is SGHTA and CDR2 FQGTGA. This CDR3 reads CASSLTGIVNTQYF. The CDR3 region has the DNA TGTGCCAGCAGCTTAACCGGGATTGTGAATACGCAGTATTTT.

The chain links TRBV5-6 to TRBJ2-1, with 7 bases fitting TRBD1. J lost 4 bases, V lost 7 bases, and 17 bases had no gene match. Germline assignment: CDR1 SGHDT and CDR2 YYEEEE. This CDR3 comprises 17 residues. CDR3 bases: TGTGCCAGCTCGAATGGCGACCAGGACAGGTGGTACAATGAGCAGTTCTTC. Protein sequence: CASSNGDQDRWYNEQFF.

In regard to this clonotype: No conserved phenylalanine or tryptophan ends this CDR3, so it is likely a read error. V usage is TRBV30 and J usage is TRBJ1-3; no clear D gene. The V gene lost 0 bases and the J gene lost 0 bases, with 15 bases spanning the gap. In germline, CDR1 is GTSNPN, CDR2 SVGIG (reference sequence). This CDR3 has 17 residues. Here the CDR3 reads CAWSVLNWGTSGNTIYL. CDR3 in DNA: TGTGCCTGGAGTGTACTTAACTGGGGAACCTCTGGAAACACCATATATCTT.

In its sample, this clonotype was seen many times. This chain connects TRBV6-1 to TRBJ1-2, with TRBD1 matching 9 bases. From germline, CDR1 is MNHNS and CDR2 SASEGT. J lost 0 bases, V lost 5 bases, and 10 bases had no gene match. The CDR3 covers 17 residues. CDR3 sequence reads: CASSLTGGPLANYGYTF. The CDR3 DNA follows: TGTGCCAGCAGTCTGACAGGGGGACCCCTAGCTAACTATGGCTACACCTTC.

The chain employs TRBV10-3 and TRBJ1-1, with a weak D call TRBD1 (6 bases). V dropped 5 bases and J dropped 1 base, with 20 bases sitting between them. Germline V lookup: CDR1 ENHRY, CDR2 SYGVKD. The CDR3 runs to 17 residues. This CDR3 reads CAISKTGMRDRNTEAFF. Here the CDR3 DNA reads TGTGCCATCAGTAAAACAGGGATGAGGGATCGGAACACTGAAGCTTTCTTT.

This clonotype occurred many times. The chain links TRBV29-1 to TRBJ2-3; D is perhaps TRBD2 (5 bases). The CDR3 covers 14 residues. Trimming took 6 bases from V and 2 from J, leaving 15 bases between them. CDR1 and CDR2 (germline): SQVTM, ANQGSEA. The CDR3 sequence: CSVAGASFTDTQYF. For the CDR3, the DNA is TGCAGCGTGGCCGGTGCTAGCTTCACAGATACGCAGTATTTT.

This clonotype came up many times. CDR3 sequence reads: CASARSNTEAFF. The CDR3 DNA reads as TGTGCCAGCGCCCGATCGAACACTGAAGCTTTCTTT. The chain links TRBV2 to TRBJ1-1; D gene ambiguous. CDR1 is SNHLY, CDR2 FYNNEI, per germline. V was clipped by 8 bases and J by 1 base, with 8 bases between them. The CDR3 sequence is 12 residues long.

This clonotype was recorded at least ten times. One end of the junction is discordant with germline, which a read error may explain. The chain couples TRBV18 to TRBJ1-5, with D possibly matching TRBD1 (6 bases). CDR1 is KGHSH and CDR2 is LQKENI in the germline V gene. The CDR3 has 13 amino acids. The CDR3 protein is CASSPGGNQPQHF. The CDR3 nucleotides read TGCGCCAGCAGCCCAGGGGGCAATCAGCCCCAGCATTTT.

This clonotype was observed at least ten times. This chain uses TRBV6-1 with TRBJ1-1, with 7 bases aligning to TRBD1. The CDR3 length is 11 residues. The germline V gene encodes CDR1 MNHNS and CDR2 SASEGT. V lost 8 bases, J lost 6 bases, and 3 bases stayed unmatched. The CDR3 DNA sequence: TGTGCCAGCCAGGGGGACCCTGAAGCTTTCTTT. Translation gives CASQGDPEAFF.

In its sample, this clonotype was seen a few times. The J gene is TRBJ2-1, the V gene TRBV12-3 or TRBV12-4; TRBD2 agrees at 14 bases. J lost 8 bases, V lost 6 bases, and 6 bases had no gene match. The CDR3 is made up of 15 amino acids. For the CDR3, the DNA is TGTGCCAGCAGCGGCGGACTAGCGGGAGGACATGAGCAGTTCTTC. Translating gives CASSGGLAGGHEQFF.

This clonotype appeared a few times. The rearrangement uses TRBV5-8 and TRBJ2-7, with unresolved D. CDR1 is SGHTS, CDR2 YDEGEE, per germline. V gave up 4 bases and J gave up 10 bases, with 12 bases separating them. The CDR3 totals 11 residues. The CDR3 spells CASSTLSDQYF. The CDR3, as DNA: TGTGCCAGCAGCACTCTGAGCGATCAGTACTTC.

This clonotype has just a few counts. The chain links TRBV7-2 to TRBJ2-5, with 9 bases fitting TRBD2. The CDR3 runs to 14 residues. The junction had 6 bases not matched to a gene; V was cut back by 5 bases and J by 5 bases. The germline V gene encodes CDR1 SGHTA and CDR2 FQGNSA. The CDR3 DNA reads as TGTGCCAGCAGCCCCCCTGGACTAGCGGAGACCCAGTACTTC. Translating it yields CASSPPGLAETQYF.

This chain connects TRBV18 to TRBJ2-3; TRBD2 is a possible D gene (6 bases). The CDR3 covers 16 residues. Per the germline V gene, CDR1 is KGHSH and CDR2 is LQKENI. V was pared by 3 bases and J by 6 bases, with 19 bases between. The CDR3 sequence: CASSPPDPTRWDTQYF. Here the CDR3 DNA reads TGTGCCAGCTCACCGCCCGACCCGACTAGATGGGATACGCAGTATTTT.

This clonotype appeared once. Germline and junction disagree at one end, which may indicate a read error. The chain joins TRBV6-9 to TRBJ2-1; 7 bases are a match to TRBD2. The CDR3 has 12 residues. Germline V CDR1 and CDR2: MNHGY, SVAAGI. The CDR3 DNA sequence: TGTGCCAGCAGTTACGAACGGACTAGGTTTGTCTTC. This codes for CASSYERTRFVF.

The chain carries TRBV11-2 and TRBJ2-1; perhaps TRBD2 as D (5 bases). Germline loops: CDR1 SGHAT, CDR2 FQNNGV. This CDR3 contains 16 residues. V lost 3 bases to trimming and J lost 3 bases, with 15 bases between them. Here the CDR3 reads CASSFLGSGRYNEQFF. The CDR3 bases are TGTGCCAGCAGCTTCTTAGGGAGTGGCCGCTACAATGAGCAGTTCTTC.

The table lists this clonotype with a few counts. CDR3 in amino acids: CSARGGLGVTDTQYF. For the CDR3, the DNA is TGCAGTGCAAGGGGGGGACTAGGCGTCACAGATACGCAGTATTTT. The chain couples TRBV20-1 to TRBJ2-3, with 8 nucleotides matching TRBD2. The CDR3 totals 15 residues. V was pared by 6 bases and J by 2 bases, with 10 bases of the junction left unmatched. CDR1 and CDR2 (germline): DFQATT, SNEGSKA (reference sequence).